The sequence of this T cell receptor beta chain was determined in a study of control samples from healthy donors and cancer patients. This clone was recorded a few times. TCRdb's table, derived via immunoSEQ multiplex PCR, lists solely in-frame clones and lacks some. The sample lists some 250,000 clones; 82% were seen once. CDR3 length equals 14 residues. V lost 5 bases and J lost 5; bases outside the gene matches: 8. In germline, CDR1 is SGHTA, CDR2 FQGNSA. This sequence originates from a woman aged 55-70 years with lung cancer. The V gene is TRBV7-2, the J gene TRBJ2-7; 8 bases are a match to TRBD1. Sequenced input: PBMCs. CDR3: CASSPRTGRDEQYF. The CDR3 coding sequence is TGTGCCAGCAGCCCACGGACAGGGCGCGACGAGCAGTACTTC.